These 10 T cell receptor beta chains originate from one sample sequenced in a study of shared clonotypes between healthy human individuals. Sequencing was performed with immunoSEQ multiplex PCR; in TCRdb, only in-frame clones are kept and a portion is missing. The repertoire holds about 1.5 million clones, with around 97% as singletons. What was sequenced was naive CD4+ T cells sorted from blood. Subset described: CD45RA+ positively selected. The receptors here all came from a man in his thirties or forties in good health.

The J gene is TRBJ2-1, the V gene TRBV6-5; perhaps TRBD2 as D (6 bases). This CDR3 has 14 residues. Germline V gives CDR1 MNHEY, CDR2 SVGAGI. Between the trimmed V and J ends, which lost 7 bases and 5 bases, there was a span of 15 bases. CDR3 amino acids: CASTSGTSDNEQFF. The CDR3 nucleotides read TGTGCCAGCACCTCCGGGACTTCCGACAATGAGCAGTTCTTC.

The rearrangement joins TRBV28 to TRBJ1-1; TRBD1 matches 7 bases. CDR1 is MDHEN, CDR2 SYDVKM, per germline. Unmatched junction bases numbered 4, after V lost 3 bases and J lost 6 bases. CDR3 size: 13 residues. CDR3 protein: CASSLAGQAEAFF. DNA of the CDR3: TGTGCCAGCAGTTTGGCCGGACAGGCTGAAGCTTTCTTT.

This chain uses TRBV5-1 with TRBJ2-4, with 13 bases that match TRBD2. Germline assignment: CDR1 SGHRS and CDR2 YFSETQ. The CDR3 covers 18 residues. J gave up 3 bases and V 2 bases, and 8 bases lay outside the gene matches. The CDR3 here is CASSLFSGLAGNKNIQYF. The CDR3 bases are TGCGCCAGCAGCTTATTTTCGGGACTAGCGGGGAACAAAAACATTCAGTACTTC.

The V call is TRBV6-1, the J call TRBJ2-6; TRBD1 aligns across 9 bases. J lost 4 bases, V lost 0 bases, and 10 bases had no gene match. Looked up from germline, CDR1 is MNHNS and CDR2 is SASEGT. CDR3 length: 19 residues. DNA of the CDR3: TGTGCCAGCAGTGAAGCTCAAGACAGGGGGTTTCTAGGGGCCAACGTCCTGACTTTC. Translated, it gives CASSEAQDRGFLGANVLTF.

The chain employs TRBV30 and TRBJ1-2, with D maybe TRBD1 (6 bases). The V end lost 3 bases, the J end lost 9 bases, and 17 bases lay between the germline ends. The CDR3 spans 13 residues. Germline CDR1 is GTSNPN and CDR2 is SVGIG (reference sequence). CDR3 amino acids: CAWRGRGAGSYTF. In DNA form, the CDR3 reads TGTGCCTGGAGGGGCCGGGGGGCCGGTAGCTACACCTTC.

DNA of the CDR3: TGTGCCAGCTCACCCCGGGACAGGGGATTCGACGAGCAGTACTTC. The encoded protein is CASSPRDRGFDEQYF. V usage is TRBV18 and J usage is TRBJ2-7; TRBD1 aligns across 10 bases. The V gene's germline CDR1 is KGHSH and CDR2 LQKENI. CDR3 length: 15 amino acids. Unmatched junction bases numbered 7, after V lost 3 bases and J lost 5 bases.

The chain carries TRBV7-9 and TRBJ2-3; D is possibly TRBD2 (6 bases). Trimming stripped 5 bases from V and 5 bases from J, with 20 bases between. CDR1 is SEHNR and CDR2 is FQNEAQ in the germline V gene (reference sequence). The CDR3 has 16 amino acids. The CDR3 protein is CASSPGTREWRDTQYF. CDR3 DNA: TGTGCCAGCAGCCCAGGCACACGGGAGTGGAGAGATACGCAGTATTTT.

Details on this clone: Other nucleotide sequences in the sample specify the same CDR3. V usage is TRBV7-2 and J usage is TRBJ2-3, with 10 bases identical to TRBD2. After removal of 1 base from V and 7 bases from J, the junction contained 5 bases not matched to a gene. This CDR3 spans 15 amino acids. Germline V gene sequence: CDR1 SGHTA, CDR2 FQGNSA. This CDR3 is CASSLELAGGNTQYF. In DNA, the CDR3 is TGTGCCAGCAGCTTAGAGTTAGCGGGAGGAAATACGCAGTATTTT.

V is TRBV9 and J is TRBJ2-7; 9 bases agree with TRBD2. The CDR3 spans 13 residues. The V segment lost 0 bases and the J segment 7 bases; nucleotides outside the gene matches: 2. The V gene's germline CDR1 is SGDLS and CDR2 YYNGEE. CDR3 amino acids: CASSVVAGGEQYF. The CDR3 bases are TGTGCCAGCAGCGTAGTTGCGGGAGGGGAGCAGTACTTC.

The chain recombines TRBV29-1 with TRBJ1-1; D is unresolved. The CDR3 runs 14 residues. CDR1 is SQVTM and CDR2 is ANQGSEA in the germline V gene. Trimming removed 0 bases at V and 0 bases at J, with 8 bases between. The CDR3 loop is CSVEDRNLNTEAFF. In nucleotides, the CDR3 is TGCAGCGTTGAAGACAGAAACTTGAACACTGAAGCTTTCTTT.